The 23 T cell receptor beta chains reported below all come from one sample, sequenced in a study of graft-versus-host responses after intestinal transplantation. These TCRs' antigens remain unknown. The data were produced by immunoSEQ multiplex PCR, yet TCRdb's version contains in-frame clones alone and is incomplete. The repertoire holds 90,000 to 150,000 clones, around 95% seen once, with roughly 3% in the top ten. Sequenced material: unstimulated CD8+ T cells sorted from spleen or lymph node cells, taken before intestinal transplant. The receptors were gathered from a human donor who received an intestinal transplant.

The chain joins TRBV4-3 to TRBJ2-4, with 9 bases aligning to TRBD1. Germline-derived CDR1 and CDR2 are LGHNA and YSLEER. This CDR3 comprises 14 residues. The trim removed 2 bases at V and 8 bases at J, leaving 4 bases unmatched. This CDR3 is CASSQRTGADIQYF. The CDR3 region has the DNA TGCGCCAGCAGCCAAAGGACAGGGGCGGACATTCAGTACTTC.

The chain is built from TRBV28 and TRBJ1-1; tentatively, D is TRBD1 (6 bases). CDR1 is MDHEN, CDR2 SYDVKM, per germline. The CDR3 extends over 15 amino acids. Deletions cut 2 bases from V and 4 bases from J, with 14 bases between. The CDR3 nucleotides read TGTGCCAGCAGTTTAGAACAGGGACTTGGCACTGAAGCTTTCTTT. Translating gives CASSLEQGLGTEAFF.

V and J are TRBV4-1 and TRBJ2-7; a weak D match, TRBD1 (6 bases). Trimming pared 2 bases from V and 3 bases from J, leaving 8 bases between. CDR1 MGHRA and CDR2 YSYEKL come from the germline V gene. The CDR3 extends over 13 amino acids. CDR3 protein: CASSQTGFYEQYF. DNA of the CDR3: TGCGCCAGCAGCCAAACAGGGTTCTACGAGCAGTACTTC.

This rearrangement joins TRBV7-3 to TRBJ2-1; D uncertain. The V gene lost 5 bases and the J gene lost 4 bases, with 15 bases spanning the gap. Germline CDR1 and CDR2: SGHTA and FQGTGA. The CDR3 loop spans 15 amino acids. In DNA form, the CDR3 reads TGTGCCAGCAGCCAAGCCAGTGGGATGTACAATGAGCAGTTCTTC. The encoded protein is CASSQASGMYNEQFF.

This chain joins TRBV4-2 and TRBJ2-7; weak D call: TRBD1 (5 bases). V was cut by 1 base and J by 3 bases, with 13 bases left in between. The CDR3 runs 15 residues. CDR1 and CDR2 from the germline V gene are LGHNA and YNFKEQ. The CDR3 nucleotides read TGTGCCAGCAGCCAAGTTGGCACAGGAGTCTACGAGCAGTACTTC. It specifies CASSQVGTGVYEQYF.

This clone appeared a few times. The chain combines TRBV28 with TRBJ2-1, with 11 bases aligning to TRBD2. The V gene's germline CDR1 is MDHEN and CDR2 SYDVKM. J was trimmed by 2 bases and V by 4 bases; bases with no gene match: 7. This CDR3 contains 17 residues. CDR3 DNA: TGTGCCAGCAGTTCATCTTTAGCGGGAGGGACCTACAATGAGCAGTTCTTC. This encodes CASSSSLAGGTYNEQFF. Variable domain in full (rest from reference TRBV28 and TRBJ2-1): DVKVTQSSRYLVKRTGEKVFLECVQDMDHENMFWYRQDPGLGLRLIYFSYDVKMKEKGDIPEGYSVSREKKERFSLILESASTNQTSMYLCASSSSLAGGTYNEQFFGPGTRLTVL.

This chain uses TRBV6-5 with TRBJ2-7, with 10 bases lining up with TRBD2. Germline V gives CDR1 MNHEY, CDR2 SVGAGI. This CDR3 has 14 residues. Trimming cost V 3 bases and J 3 bases; bases outside gene matches: 2. The CDR3 DNA follows: TGTGCCAGCAGTTATCGGACTAGCGGCTACGAGCAGTACTTC. This sequence encodes CASSYRTSGYEQYF.

The chain joins TRBV16 to TRBJ2-7; D gene uncertain. The V end was cut by 1 base, the J end by 6 bases, with 7 bases between. This CDR3 has 12 residues. Germline V gene sequence: CDR1 KGHSY, CDR2 FQNENV. The CDR3 DNA follows: TGTGCCAGCAGCCAATTTAGGAGCGAGCAGTACTTC. The encoded protein is CASSQFRSEQYF.

The table lists this clone with a count of one. The chain uses TRBV16 and TRBJ2-5, with unresolved D. Germline assignment: CDR1 KGHSY and CDR2 FQNENV. Trimming left V 2 bases short and J 4 bases short, with 8 bases between. The CDR3 spans 13 residues. The CDR3: CASSQNLGETQYF. CDR3 DNA: TGTGCCAGCAGCCAAAACCTTGGAGAGACCCAGTACTTC.

The rearrangement uses TRBV9 and TRBJ2-3; the match to TRBD2 covers 7 bases. The CDR3 spans 15 residues. Germline lookup yields CDR1 SGDLS and CDR2 YYNGEE. V lost 1 base and J lost 4; bases outside the gene matches: 6. The CDR3 sequence: CASSVRSGNSDTQYF. CDR3 bases: TGTGCCAGCAGCGTACGAAGCGGGAACTCAGATACGCAGTATTTT.

This chain uses TRBV5-1 with TRBJ2-1, with 9 bases lining up with TRBD2. J gave up 4 bases and V 4 bases, and 18 bases lay outside the gene matches. CDR3 length equals 19 residues. Germline loops: CDR1 SGHRS, CDR2 YFSETQ. The CDR3 loop is CASSPDAGLALLLYNEQFF. Here the CDR3 DNA reads TGCGCCAGCAGCCCGGATGCGGGACTAGCCCTGCTCCTATACAATGAGCAGTTCTTC.

The chain combines TRBV4-1 with TRBJ2-7, with D possibly matching TRBD1 (6 bases). This CDR3 has 19 amino acids. CDR1 MGHRA and CDR2 YSYEKL come from the germline V gene. Trimming cost V 2 bases and J 4 bases, with 27 bases left between them. CDR3 coding DNA: TGCGCCAGCAGCCAACCCTTTTTTATATCGCCGGGACAAAATTACGAGCAGTACTTC. Translated: CASSQPFFISPGQNYEQYF.

This clone has more than one count but fewer than ten. The chain combines TRBV6-4 with TRBJ2-7; TRBD1 matches at 9 bases. The CDR3 extends over 14 amino acids. V trimming: 5 bases; J trimming: 0 bases; junction bases outside the gene matches: 2. CDR1 and CDR2 from the germline V gene are MRHNA and SNTAGT. CDR3 sequence: CASSPGQGSYEQYF. For the CDR3, the DNA is TGTGCCAGCAGTCCGGGACAGGGCTCCTACGAGCAGTACTTC.

The chain is built from TRBV19 and TRBJ2-3, with D unresolved. The germline CDR1 and CDR2 sequences are LNHDA and SQIVND (reference sequence). The CDR3 runs to 13 residues. Trimming left V 5 bases short and J 2 bases short, with 8 bases between. The CDR3 DNA follows: TGTGCCAGTAGTGATTTCCACACAGATACGCAGTATTTT. This codes for CASSDFHTDTQYF.

In its sample, this clone was seen once. The chain recombines TRBV19 with TRBJ1-2; no definite D call. Trimming took 6 bases from V and 4 from J, leaving 9 bases between them. The CDR3 contains 12 residues. The germline CDR1 and CDR2 sequences are LNHDA and SQIVND (reference sequence). The CDR3 bases are TGTGCCAGTAGCCCAAGCGGCTATGGCTACACCTTC. Protein product: CASSPSGYGYTF.

The chain joins TRBV7-6 to TRBJ2-7, with TRBD1 as a possible D gene (5 bases). CDR3 length: 15 amino acids. CDR1 is SGHVS and CDR2 is FNYEAQ in the germline V gene. Trimming left V 1 base short and J 0 bases short, with 10 bases between. As DNA, the CDR3 is TGTGCCAGCAGCTTAGAGGGGTACAACTCCTACGAGCAGTACTTC. Its protein product is CASSLEGYNSYEQYF.

The chain is built from TRBV19 and TRBJ1-2; 8 nucleotides align to TRBD1. V shed 1 base, J shed 6 bases, and the junction held 10 bases outside the gene matches. This CDR3 comprises 16 residues. Germline V gene sequence: CDR1 LNHDA, CDR2 SQIVND (reference sequence). The CDR3 sequence: CASSIGLGQGADGYTF. The CDR3 DNA reads TGTGCCAGTAGTATAGGACTGGGGCAGGGGGCTGATGGCTACACCTTC.

In its sample, this clone was seen once. V and J are TRBV9 and TRBJ2-1; D remains ambiguous. The V end lost 4 bases, the J end lost 6 bases, and 20 bases lay between the germline ends. The CDR3 has 16 residues. The germline V gene encodes CDR1 SGDLS and CDR2 YYNGEE. The CDR3 DNA follows: TGTGCCAGCAGCAGAAGACGTTCAGATTCACTCAATGAGCAGTTCTTC. Protein product: CASSRRRSDSLNEQFF.

The gene calls are TRBV28 and TRBJ1-1; no clear D. The CDR3 consists of 17 residues. Trimming shortened V by 3 bases and J by 5 bases, and 22 bases separated the two germline ends. CDR1 MDHEN and CDR2 SYDVKM come from the germline V gene. The CDR3: CASSFAVVAPSETEAFF. CDR3 nucleotide sequence: TGTGCCAGCAGTTTTGCAGTGGTGGCCCCGAGTGAGACTGAAGCTTTCTTT. Full variable domain (remainder filled in from reference TRBV28 and TRBJ1-1): DVKVTQSSRYLVKRTGEKVFLECVQDMDHENMFWYRQDPGLGLRLIYFSYDVKMKEKGDIPEGYSVSREKKERFSLILESASTNQTSMYLCASSFAVVAPSETEAFFGQGTRLTVV.

This rearrangement joins TRBV7-3 to TRBJ2-1; 13 bases fit TRBD2. V lost 1 base and J lost 4; bases outside the gene matches: 4. This CDR3 region has 17 residues. The germline gives CDR1 SGHTA, CDR2 FQGTGA. The CDR3 region has the DNA TGTGCCAGCAGCTTAAACCCGACTAGCGGGAGGTACAATGAGCAGTTCTTC. This translates into CASSLNPTSGRYNEQFF.

This clone was seen only once. This sequence joins TRBV9 and TRBJ2-1, with D perhaps TRBD2 (5 bases). The V end was cut by 0 bases, the J end by 3 bases, with 10 bases between. Germline V CDR1 and CDR2: SGDLS, YYNGEE. CDR3 size: 15 residues. This CDR3 is CASSVAADLYNEQFF. In nucleotides, the CDR3 is TGTGCCAGCAGCGTAGCAGCGGATCTCTACAATGAGCAGTTCTTC. Looking up the rest from reference TRBV9 and TRBJ2-1 gives the full variable domain: DSGVTQTPKHLITATGQRVTLRCSPRSGDLSVYWYQQSLDQGLQFLIQYYNGEERAKGNILERFSAQQFPDLHSELNLSSLELGDSALYFCASSVAADLYNEQFFGPGTRLTVL.

The rearrangement uses TRBV5-8 and TRBJ2-5; weak D call: TRBD2 (5 bases). CDR3 size: 15 residues. Germline V gene lookup returns CDR1 SGHTS and CDR2 YDEGEE. V lost 4 bases, J lost 1 base, and 14 bases lay in between. CDR3 sequence: CASSPRATRQETQYF. DNA for the CDR3: TGTGCCAGCAGCCCGAGGGCGACCCGCCAAGAGACCCAGTACTTC.

The CDR3 protein is CASSFGTAATRGEQYF. The CDR3 nucleotides are TGTGCCAGCAGTTTCGGGACAGCCGCTACGAGGGGAGAGCAGTACTTC. The rearrangement uses TRBV27 and TRBJ2-7, with 7 bases that match TRBD1. Germline CDR1 is MNHEY and CDR2 is SMNVEV (reference sequence). V shed 3 bases, J shed 7 bases, and the junction held 15 bases outside the gene matches. The CDR3 is made up of 16 amino acids.